These T cell receptor beta chains were read from a single sample in a study of shared clonotypes between healthy human individuals. Here immunoSEQ multiplex PCR was the method, and the copy in TCRdb shows in-frame clones only, minus some. The sample has under 2.5 million clones; under 95% are singletons. Sequencing was carried out using naive CD4+ T cells from PBMCs. The receptors come from a man younger than 35 in good health. Some clones in this sample may be carry-over from other donors' samples. Both conserved end residues are part of each CDR3. The D gene is left open where the match is weak. Not all rows give a size; the values are once, few, many and, for expanded clones, a class.

>-|TRBV25-1|-|TRBJ2-1
CASNSQGNEQFF
TGTGCCAGCAACAGTCAAGGCAATGAGCAGTTCTTC
>TRBD2|TRBV5-1|-|TRBJ2-2
CASSQGLAQNTGELFF
TGCGCCAGCAGCCAAGGACTAGCGCAGAACACCGGGGAGCTGTTTTTT
>-|TRBV27|-|TRBJ2-7
CASSLYWQPFYEQYF
TGTGCCAGCAGTTTATATTGGCAGCCCTTCTACGAGCAGTACTTC
>-|TRBV7-8|-|TRBJ1-2
CASSLGVQREVYYTF
TGTGCCAGCAGCTTAGGAGTGCAGCGTGAAGTGTACTACACCTTC
>-|TRBV7-9|-|TRBJ2-7
CASSLALQGPRSYEQYF
TGTGCCAGCAGCTTAGCGCTACAGGGCCCCAGGTCCTACGAGCAGTACTTC
>-|TRBV5-4|-|TRBJ2-1
CASSPGPSDPDNEQFF
TGTGCCAGCAGCCCGGGGCCTAGCGACCCCGACAATGAGCAGTTCTTC
>TRBD1|TRBV18|-|TRBJ1-1
CASSPAPGQKNTEAFF
TGTGCCAGCTCACCTGCCCCGGGACAGAAGAACACTGAAGCTTTCTTT
>-|TRBV6-1|-|TRBJ2-7
CASSEPGRALPGEQYF
TGTGCCAGCAGTGAACCTGGCAGGGCGTTACCCGGCGAGCAGTACTTC
>TRBD1|TRBV18|-|TRBJ1-3
CASSLGQVYSGNTIYF
TGTGCCAGCTCACTAGGACAGGTATACTCTGGAAACACCATATATTTT
>TRBD2|TRBV5-1|-|TRBJ2-1
CASTLAGAHEQFF
TGCGCCAGCACATTAGCGGGAGCACATGAGCAGTTCTTC
>-|TRBV6-1|once|TRBJ2-5
CATSLQDPETQYF
TGTGCCACCAGCCTACAGGACCCAGAGACCCAGTACTTC
>-|TRBV6-5|-|TRBJ2-7
CASRGNPYEQYF
TGTGCCAGCAGAGGAAATCCTTACGAGCAGTACTTC
>-|TRBV4-2|-|TRBJ1-5
CASSQDIGVRGRPSLDPQHF
TGTGCCAGCAGCCAAGATATCGGGGTCCGGGGGCGACCCTCTCTGGATCCCCAGCATTTT
>TRBD1|TRBV27|-|TRBJ2-2
CASSPGTGGDGELFF
TGTGCCAGCAGTCCTGGGACAGGGGGTGACGGGGAGCTGTTTTTT
>-|TRBV10-1|once|TRBJ2-3
CASSEDRFTQYF
TGCGCCAGCAGTGAGGACAGGTTTACGCAGTATTTT
>-|TRBV7-9|-|TRBJ2-7
CASSLAAAYEQYF
TGTGCCAGCAGCTTAGCGGCGGCCTACGAGCAGTACTTC
>-|TRBV5-4|-|TRBJ1-2
CASSFGSTVESYGYTF
TGTGCCAGCAGCTTCGGATCTACGGTGGAGAGCTATGGCTACACCTTC
>-|TRBV30|-|TRBJ2-1
CAWGPRLLAVYNEQFF
TGTGCCTGGGGCCCTCGGTTATTAGCGGTCTACAATGAGCAGTTCTTC
>-|TRBV5-6|few|TRBJ1-5
CASSLGWGPGVQPQHF
TGTGCCAGCAGCTTGGGGTGGGGGCCGGGGGTCCAGCCCCAGCATTTT
>-|TRBV15|-|TRBJ1-2
CATSREAGNYGYTF
TGTGCCACCAGCAGAGAAGCCGGGAACTATGGCTACACCTTC
>-|TRBV10-3|-|TRBJ1-1
CAISDRRNTEAFF
TGTGCCATCAGTGATCGCAGAAACACTGAAGCTTTCTTT
>-|TRBV5-1|-|TRBJ2-2
CASSHGSNTGELFF
TGCGCCAGCAGCCATGGCTCGAACACCGGGGAGCTGTTTTTT
>-|TRBV4-3|-|TRBJ2-7
CASSQEAGSTYEQYF
TGCGCCAGCAGCCAAGAGGCAGGGTCTACCTACGAGCAGTACTTC
>TRBD1|TRBV5-1|-|TRBJ2-3
CASSLGTGLGTDTQYF
TGCGCCAGCAGCTTGGGGACAGGGTTGGGCACAGATACGCAGTATTTT
>TRBD2|TRBV2|-|TRBJ2-5
CASSGALAGEETQYF
TGTGCCAGCAGTGGAGCCCTAGCGGGAGAGGAGACCCAGTACTTC
>TRBD1|TRBV7-2|-|TRBJ2-1
CASSLPGAGGNEQFF
TGTGCCAGCAGCTTGCCCGGGGCAGGGGGCAATGAGCAGTTCTTC
>-|TRBV29-1|once|TRBJ2-6
CSVQGKAGANVLTF
TGCAGCGTTCAGGGGAAGGCTGGGGCCAACGTCCTGACTTTC
>-|TRBV5-8|-|TRBJ2-1
CASSLEGSSYNEQFF
TGTGCCAGCAGCTTGGAGGGCAGCTCCTACAATGAGCAGTTCTTC
>-|TRBV5-8|once|TRBJ1-2
CASRPGLPTNYGYTF
TGTGCCAGCAGACCGGGCCTACCGACTAACTATGGCTACACCTTC
>-|TRBV6-6|-|TRBJ1-2
CASSSRRDTTNYGYTF
TGTGCCAGCAGTAGTCGCAGGGATACGACTAACTATGGCTACACCTTC
>TRBD1|TRBV6-4|-|TRBJ1-2
CASRPTGVPNYGYTF
TGTGCCAGCAGGCCGACAGGGGTCCCTAACTATGGCTACACCTTC
>-|TRBV9|-|TRBJ2-5
CASSAGTPETQYF
TGTGCCAGCAGCGCCGGGACACCAGAGACCCAGTACTTC
>-|TRBV19|-|TRBJ2-2
CATAPLKGRPGELFF
TGTGCCACCGCCCCCCTGAAGGGACGGCCCGGGGAGCTGTTTTTT
>-|TRBV11-3|-|TRBJ2-1
CASSKTRVNEQFF
TGTGCCAGCAGCAAAACCAGGGTAAATGAGCAGTTCTTC
>TRBD1|TRBV28|-|TRBJ1-5
CASSPTGGDQPQHF
TGTGCCAGCAGTCCGACAGGGGGAGATCAGCCCCAGCATTTT
>-|TRBV28|-|TRBJ2-7
CASSPRPKSSDEQYF
TGTGCCAGCAGTCCCCGGCCGAAGTCCTCGGACGAGCAGTACTTC
>-|TRBV7-3|-|TRBJ2-5
CASSLTVTGWETQYF
TGTGCCAGCAGCTTAACGGTAACAGGGTGGGAGACCCAGTACTTC